These 17 T cell receptor beta chains came from one sample sequenced in a study of T cell changes during pregnancy in multiple sclerosis. Assay: immunoSEQ multiplex PCR; the TCRdb copy retains only in-frame clones and omits some. Of about 39,000 clones listed, about 94% were seen once; the top ten hold about 0.32%. Sequencing used CD4+ T cells from peripheral blood mononuclear cells, obtained after pregnancy. These receptors were taken from a female donor with multiple sclerosis, enrolled in a pregnancy study.

This chain connects TRBV2 to TRBJ1-5; 8 nucleotides match TRBD1. The CDR3 sequence is 16 residues long. V lost 4 bases and J lost 6; bases outside the gene matches: 11. Germline CDR1 is SNHLY and CDR2 is FYNNEI. The CDR3 is CASSGTGGQVPQPQHF. CDR3 coding DNA: TGTGCCAGCAGTGGCACTGGGGGACAGGTACCTCAGCCCCAGCATTTT.

The chain recombines TRBV30 with TRBJ2-2; the match to TRBD2 covers 9 bases. This CDR3 has 14 residues. V lost 5 bases and J lost 0; bases outside the gene matches: 1. CDR1 is GTSNPN and CDR2 is SVGIG in the germline V gene (reference sequence). CDR3 in DNA: TGTGCCTGGGGACTAGCGACGAACACCGGGGAGCTGTTTTTT. Its translation: CAWGLATNTGELFF. Complete variable domain (other parts from reference TRBV30 and TRBJ2-2): SQTIHQWPATLVQPVGSPLSLECTVEGTSNPNLYWYRQAAGRGLQLLFYSVGIGQISSEVPQNLSASRPQDRQFILSSKKLLLSDSGFYLCAWGLATNTGELFFGEGSRLTVL.

The chain links TRBV29-1 to TRBJ2-1; possible D gene TRBD2, 6 bases. Germline-derived CDR1 and CDR2 are SQVTM and ANQGSEA. The germline V and J ends were trimmed by 7 bases and 4 bases, with 11 bases remaining between them. This CDR3 is built from 12 residues. DNA of the CDR3: TGCAGCGGCGGGATTTCTTACAATGAGCAGTTCTTC. It translates to CSGGISYNEQFF.

V usage is TRBV19 and J usage is TRBJ2-1; D is perhaps TRBD2 (7 bases). CDR1 LNHDA and CDR2 SQIVND come from the germline V gene (reference sequence). V lost 4 bases and J lost 4, with 14 bases in between. This CDR3 spans 15 amino acids. CDR3 sequence: CASSNGGALYNEQFF. As DNA, the CDR3 is TGTGCCAGTAGTAATGGGGGGGCATTGTACAATGAGCAGTTCTTC.

The V call is TRBV5-8, the J call TRBJ1-2; 7 bases map to TRBD1. The V gene end was trimmed by 0 bases and the J gene end by 8 bases; junction bases not matched to a gene: 10. CDR3 length: 15 amino acids. Germline CDR1 is SGHTS and CDR2 is YDEGEE. The CDR3 sequence is CASSLEGSGGGGYTF. CDR3 sequence (DNA): TGTGCCAGCAGCTTGGAAGGTTCAGGGGGAGGCGGCTACACCTTC. Based on the CDR3 plus reference TRBV5-8 and TRBJ1-2, the full variable domain is EAGVTQSPTHLIKTRGQQATLRCSPISGHTSVYWYQQALGLGLQFLLWYDEGEERNRGNFPPRFSGRQFPNYSSELNVNALELEDSALYLCASSLEGSGGGGYTFGSGTRLTVV.

V usage is TRBV6-5 and J usage is TRBJ2-7; weak D call: TRBD1 (7 bases). Germline values: CDR1 MNHEY, CDR2 SVGAGI. Trimming took off 6 bases at V and 2 bases at J, with 11 bases between the two ends. The CDR3 runs 13 residues. The CDR3 here is CASSFRGAYEQYF. The CDR3 bases are TGTGCCAGCAGCTTCAGGGGGGCCTACGAGCAGTACTTC.

This chain uses TRBV21-1 with TRBJ1-6; the listed D gene, TRBD1, was not tested against the DNA. TRBV21-1 is recorded as a pseudogene. This CDR3 comprises 16 residues. The CDR3 DNA reads as TGTGCCAGCAGCAAAGTCGGAAACAGGGCAAATTCACCCCTCCACTTT. This codes for CASSKVGNRANSPLHF.

The chain has TRBV14 and TRBJ2-5, with D perhaps matching TRBD1 (5 bases). Trimming took off 4 bases at V and 0 bases at J, with 9 bases between the two ends. Germline V CDR1 and CDR2: SGHDN, FVKESK. The CDR3 covers 14 residues. The CDR3 nucleotides read TGTGCCAGCAGCCGAGCAGGGTACCAAGAGACCCAGTACTTC. It specifies CASSRAGYQETQYF.

This chain connects TRBV7-9 to TRBJ1-2; no clear D gene. CDR1 and CDR2 (germline): SEHNR, FQNEAQ (reference sequence). V was trimmed by 5 bases and J by 5 bases, leaving 12 bases between them. The CDR3 is 13 amino acids. The CDR3 is CASSPDGEYGYTF. The CDR3 bases are TGTGCCAGCAGCCCAGACGGGGAGTATGGCTACACCTTC.

The V gene is TRBV6-5, the J gene TRBJ2-7; 9 bases align to TRBD2. The CDR3 covers 13 residues. V trimming: 8 bases; J trimming: 3 bases; junction bases outside the gene matches: 5. Germline assignment: CDR1 MNHEY and CDR2 SVGAGI. CDR3 loop: CASRLAAYYEQYF. CDR3 bases: TGTGCCAGCCGACTAGCGGCGTACTACGAGCAGTACTTC.

This chain connects TRBV19 to TRBJ1-3, with TRBD1 matching 8 bases. The CDR3 contains 18 residues. Germline V gives CDR1 LNHDA, CDR2 SQIVND (reference sequence). V dropped 8 bases and J dropped 0; count of bases not matched to a gene: 15. CDR3 DNA: TGTGCCAGTCTGCCAGGGGGCAGGGGGCGACTCTCTGGAAACACCATATATTTT. Amino acid sequence: CASLPGGRGRLSGNTIYF.

A single count supports this clone. The V gene is TRBV9, the J gene TRBJ1-2; 10 bases agree with TRBD1. The CDR3 is 16 residues long. After removal of 0 bases from V and 3 bases from J, the junction contained 5 bases not matched to a gene. Germline-derived CDR1 and CDR2 are SGDLS and YYNGEE. The CDR3 DNA is TGTGCCAGCAGCGTAGATCCCGGACAGGGGGACTATGGCTACACCTTC. Its protein product is CASSVDPGQGDYGYTF. The whole variable domain, filled in from reference TRBV9 and TRBJ1-2, reads DSGVTQTPKHLITATGQRVTLRCSPRSGDLSVYWYQQSLDQGLQFLIQYYNGEERAKGNILERFSAQQFPDLHSELNLSSLELGDSALYFCASSVDPGQGDYGYTFGSGTRLTVV.

V is TRBV19 and J is TRBJ1-2; D is ambiguous. The CDR3 has 13 residues. The germline V gene encodes CDR1 LNHDA and CDR2 SQIVND (reference sequence). V was clipped by 3 bases and J by 0 bases, with 5 bases between them. CDR3 nucleotide sequence: TGTGCCAGTAGTATGAACACTAACTATGGCTACACCTTC. This gives the protein CASSMNTNYGYTF.

V is TRBV10-3 and J is TRBJ1-4, with D uncertain. V dropped 5 bases and J dropped 7 bases, with 11 bases sitting between them. CDR1 ENHRY and CDR2 SYGVKD come from the germline V gene. The CDR3 runs to 13 residues. For the CDR3, the DNA is TGTGCCATCAGTTCGGGTTTGCTTGAAAAACTGTTTTTT. This gives the protein CAISSGLLEKLFF.

The chain joins TRBV5-8 to TRBJ2-1, with D perhaps matching TRBD2 (5 bases). Germline V gene lookup returns CDR1 SGHTS and CDR2 YDEGEE. V lost 0 bases and J lost 1, with 11 bases in between. This CDR3 spans 16 amino acids. This CDR3 is CASSLDIGGSYNEQFF. In DNA, the CDR3 is TGTGCCAGCAGCTTGGATATAGGCGGGTCCTACAATGAGCAGTTCTTC.

This clone was counted once. The chain links TRBV9 to TRBJ2-1; TRBD1 agrees at 7 bases. CDR1 is SGDLS, CDR2 YYNGEE, per germline. The CDR3 totals 13 residues. With V trimmed by 4 bases and J by 9 bases, 7 bases remained unmatched. In DNA, the CDR3 is TGTGCCAGCAGCCCGAGACAGGGTCCTGAGCAGTTCTTC. Protein: CASSPRQGPEQFF.

The chain employs TRBV5-5 and TRBJ1-5; D not resolved. The V end lost 0 bases, the J end lost 3 bases, and 13 bases lay between the germline ends. Germline assignment: CDR1 SGHKS and CDR2 YYEKEE (reference sequence). The CDR3 extends over 16 amino acids. This CDR3 reads CASSLDLGRYNQPQHF. The CDR3 DNA follows: TGTGCCAGCAGCTTGGACTTGGGCAGATACAATCAGCCCCAGCATTTT.